This T cell receptor (beta chain) was recorded in a study of T cells expressing NK-cell markers. Notes on this clonotype: What it binds is unknown.

Findings of the study overall: Over 5 donors showed dominant NKG2C+ clonotypes comprising about 1.0-7.5% of their CD8+ T cells.

Following a re-call of the 5' RACE reads, TCRdb has one entry per CDR3 protein and lacks DNA. This table lists about 550,000 distinct CDR3 sequences. This CDR3 contains 16 residues. CDR1 is SGHRS, CDR2 YFSETQ, per germline. The sequence was obtained from a man aged 18 to 30 in good health. The chain combines TRBV5-1 with TRBJ2-5; TCRdb indicates TRBD2, and absent DNA this call remains unverified. Sequencing used blood T cells: a sorted CD56 or NKG2C T cell subset, CD4+ or CD8+ T cells, or bulk PBMC T cells (not recorded which). CDR3 in amino acids: CASSLVAGPSKETQYF.